This entry concerns a single T cell receptor (beta chain). This clone's antigen is unknown. The input lacks base qualities; no much larger clone sits a single base away. The library was built by means of the immunoSEQ multiplex PCR assay. A mixture of 60 forward primers for TCR Vbeta segments and 13 reverse primers for TCR Jbeta segments was used in the multiplex PCR. Amplification of the CDR3 region of rearranged TCR beta genes was performed with a multiplex PCR assay on genomic DNA. Amplified TCR beta libraries were sequenced as 87-base-pair reads on the Illumina HiSeq System. The paper's data handling went like this. A later analysis tallied 75 million to 95 million unique TCR beta chains across the 700 or so repertoires, and some 10 million of those chains were shared by two or more donors. Raw reads were error-corrected and collapsed into unique sequences with a nearest-neighbor algorithm that merged closely related sequences to remove PCR and sequencing errors. Alignment of CDR3 sequences to IMGT reference sequences was used to assign V, D and J gene segments. For a sequence to be retained, at least a six-nucleotide match to both a V gene segment and a J gene segment was required. Rearrangements were called productive when the CDR3 lacked stop codons and stayed in frame with V and J; all others were non-productive. CDR3 was defined by IMGT convention, running from the second conserved V-encoded cysteine to the conserved J-encoded phenylalanine. The earlier analysis of fewer than 750 of the donors excluded sequences that lacked an unambiguous match to a single V gene segment. In an earlier analysis of approximately 560 of the donors, a V segment was called functional when productive rearrangements were above 56.7%, and segregating when the standard deviation between donors exceeded 5%. A statistical classification framework was built for diagnosing cytomegalovirus status from the catalog of TCR beta chain sequences. A later analysis assigned V and J genes by comparing TCR nucleotide sequences with IMGT/GENE-DB human TR gene sequences. The TCRdist pipeline was used in a later analysis to assign CDR3 sequences and most-parsimonious VDJ recombination scenarios. In a later analysis, every TCR beta chain was defined by the combination of its CDR3 amino acid sequence and its V-gene family, and reads without a unique V-gene family were dropped. A later analysis removed 500 to 650 highly shared, low-generation-probability nucleotide sequences to deal with suspected cross-contamination and a sequencing artifact. In a later analysis, a clonal expansion index for each public chain was calculated from normalized within-repertoire ranks of inferred template counts. In a later analysis, generation probabilities were computed with a VDJ recombination model fitted to out-of-frame rearrangements, and the resulting probabilities were checked against IGoR. Hypergeometric tests were used in a later analysis to score TCR-TCR, TCR-HLA and TCR-CMV co-occurrence, with a repertoire-size bias correction applied to the TCR pairs. A later analysis estimated false discovery rates by permuting HLA or CMV assignments 20 times. In a later analysis, co-occurring TCRs were grouped using DBSCAN, with TCRdist sequence similarity added in when clustering inside HLA-allele-positive subsets. Co-occurrence clustering excluded repertoires with fewer than 30,000 or more than 120,000 public chains, plus five with anomalous nucleotide sharing. TCRdb provides this immuneACCESS table in a form limited to in-frame rearrangements. Some clones are lacking; in checked studies, under half of them reflect an unresolved V gene, and why the rest are absent is not known. The V and J calls and clone size come from that table; D and trimming were worked out from the DNA. The sample profile shows about 160,000 clones; around 80% of them were found once. 1% of the sample comes from the top ten.

This record comes from a study of cytomegalovirus exposure and HLA in healthy donors (dated by TCRdb to about 2017). Regarding the research as a whole: An earlier analysis of 587 of the donors reported 250 to 300 Gb of sequence data and 117 million unique TCR beta sequences obtained from around 170 million T cells. HLA typing covered class I and class II loci at four-digit resolution. Among the roughly 380 genotyped donors, around 81% belonged to the genetic ancestry cluster associated with self-reported Caucasian donors. On average, roughly 200,000 unique TCR beta nucleotide sequences were sequenced per donor among about 400 genotyped donors of the cohort, with roughly 18% of those sequences being non-productive. To predict cytomegalovirus infection status, the study brought together high-throughput TCR immunosequencing, statistical association of individual TCRs with disease status, and machine learning. Approximately 300 gigabases of sequencing data and around 80 million unique TCR sequences made up an early release that covered approximately 620 HLA-typed donors. The aim of the study was to test whether cataloging public T cell receptors could identify signatures of past pathogen exposure. Every repertoire in the discovery cohort had been generated on one and the same sequencing platform. Because of strong linkage in the cohort, four to six DR-DQ haplotypes were treated as single units for association and clustering. In a later genetic analysis, genome-wide SNP genotypes for about 55% of the 666 donors were used, and that subset was treated as a discovery cohort. Alongside the repertoire data, information on donor age, sex, ethnicity and CMV serostatus was compiled. Rather than drawing on any new phenotypic data, the later analysis identified candidate immune exposures from TCR beta sequences and the way those sequences occurred across donors. Typing coverage differed by locus: A, B, C, DRB1 and DQB1 were typed in roughly 620-630 donors, DQA1 in approximately 520, DPA1 in 600 to 610, and DPB1 in just under 490. In addition to the first cohort of approximately 670 subjects, a separate validation cohort of some 120 different subjects was used. Using immunosequencing, the study profiled T cell repertoires from about 650 subjects and related those repertoires to cytomegalovirus serostatus. In an earlier analysis of 550 to 700 of the donors, high-throughput TCR beta sequencing was used to judge whether each TCR beta V gene segment behaved as functional or pseudogenic. In a later analysis, previously published TCR beta repertoires from 666 donors were re-analyzed and high-resolution HLA genotyping was added so that TCR occurrence patterns could be studied.

Findings and caveats that apply to the study as a whole: The study listed 164 TCR beta chains as associated with cytomegalovirus. A cluster of highly shared sequence variants was judged likely to be a technical artifact of the sequencing pipeline. According to a later analysis, most CMV-associated TCR beta chains appeared to be HLA-restricted, and the HLA associations seemed to be driven largely by CMV exposure. A further reported finding was that TCR beta sequences accurately predicted the HLA-A and HLA-B alleles for most subjects in the first cohort. In this cohort, only TCR beta chains were sequenced, and detectable features were limited by the absence of alpha or paired-chain data. According to a later genetic analysis, donors in an Asian-associated ancestry cluster had fewer N-insertions in productive TCRs than the approximately 650-donor mean. For the cohort, immune exposure information was limited to CMV serostatus. HLA typing was unavailable for some donors at each locus, so association tests used only the typed subset. In vitro tests confirmed that a few of the cytomegalovirus-associated TCR beta chains recognize cytomegalovirus antigens. Correlated functional status among segregating V segments might reflect linkage disequilibrium, but an unknown experimental factor could not be ruled out. Strong co-occurrence of HLA alleles, especially DR and DQ, made assigning TCR associations to individual alleles difficult. It was suggested by the authors that the approach could potentially be generalized to other disease states and immunological phenotypes. In both the original and validation cohorts, the classifier was reported to diagnose cytomegalovirus status with high specificity and sensitivity. A later analysis found that HLA-associated TCR beta chains were more clonally expanded and had lower generation probabilities than equally common non-associated chains. In a later analysis, more than 15,000 TCR beta sequences were associated with specific HLA alleles at a false discovery rate of 0.05. A later analysis reported that several top co-occurrence clusters appeared linked to parvovirus B19, influenza, CMV and Epstein-Barr virus. In a later analysis, the rate of TCR association differed among HLA loci, with DRB1 alleles having the most associated TCRs and HLA-C alleles having the fewest. Broadly in line with IMGT annotations, most TCR beta V segments showed up in productive rearrangements about 90% or about 30% of the time in an earlier analysis of 450 to 600 of the donors. A later genetic analysis associated a missense DCLRE1C variant with V-gene and J-gene trimming of TCR beta chains, and an independent cohort replicated the association. Roughly uniform sequencing depth across donors was assumed in presence/absence analyses, although this assumption may not hold. Most TCR sequences were observed very rarely across donors, whereas some public TCRs were present in many individuals. Because counts were too low, about 17 rarely observed V segments, including chromosome 9 orphons, were excluded from the earlier analysis of some 590 of the donors.

In total, more than 500 healthy bone marrow donors made up the cohort. Cohort members were all nominally healthy when sampled, although unrecorded immune exposures were likely present. The donor tested CMV seropositive and was one of the 289 seropositive cohort members. A peripheral blood sample was provided by each donor, and peripheral blood mononuclear cells were used for TCR beta sequencing. Genomic DNA extraction from the blood cell samples was performed with the Qiagen DNeasy Blood Extraction Kit. The receptor's source is a woman aged 50 to 65 in good health and CMV-seropositive. Sequencing used PBMCs.

The nucleotides read TGTGCCAGCAGTTCCCCAGGGGAGGGGACTGAAGCTTTCTTT. Its amino acids are CASSSPGEGTEAFF. This receptor chain uses TRBV28 and TRBJ1-1; TRBD1 is a possible D gene, resting on 6 matching bases. The CDR3 runs 14 amino acids, cysteine and phenylalanine included. The only DNA kept is the CDR3, 42 bases in frame from the first base. Trimming takes 4 bases from V and 5 bases from J, and the germline ends sit 14 bases apart. Sequences MDHEN (CDR1) and SYDVKM (CDR2) are obtained from the germline V gene.